This T cell receptor (beta chain) was captured in a study of blood T cells in healthy people across ages. Through a sample-barcoded 5' primer and a J-beta primer mix, a second PCR was run for about 7 to 12 cycles. MiXCR, run by TCRdb on the 5' RACE reads, gives a single entry per CDR3 protein. The sample contains about 1.4 million distinct CDR3 sequences, approximately 60% of which appear only once. Germline CDR1 and CDR2: ENHRY and SYGVKD. The V end lost 6 bases, the J end lost 15 bases, and 18 bases lay between the germline ends. The length of the CDR3 is 12 residues. The sequencing input was blood. This clonotype was sampled from a man aged 18 to 30 in good health. The chain carries TRBV10-3 and TRBJ2-4; perhaps TRBD2 as D (7 bases). The CDR3 spells CAISGGGGSPYF. CDR3 coding DNA: TGTGCCATCAGCGGAGGGGGGGGCTCTCCGTACTTC.